This entry features one TCR beta chain sequence. Its matching antigen is unknown. This specimen comes from a study of PD-1 blockade in classical Hodgkin lymphoma. Findings and caveats of the study: By C4D1 there was a significant rise in CD4+ TCR diversity but not in CD8+ TCR diversity. Complete responders possessed baseline diversity comparable to newly diagnosed patients.

Described time point: cycle 4 day 1 (C4D1), after 5 to 7 weeks of nivolumab. Every one of the patients relapsed after autologous stem cell transplantation (brentuximab vedotin exposure was variable). Thawed PBMCs yielded CD4+ T cells through magnetic negative selection. Best overall response was complete response, partial response or progressive disease in these relapsed/refractory classical Hodgkin lymphoma patients. The assay was immunoSEQ multiplex PCR, and TCRdb's table has in-frame clones only and misses some. The sample has some 19,000 clones; just over 70% are singletons. The germline gives CDR1 SGHAT, CDR2 FQDESV (reference sequence). Trimming removed 4 bases from V and 14 bases from J; junction bases left unmatched: 20. The CDR3 spans 16 residues.

V usage is TRBV11-1 and J usage is TRBJ2-1, with 7 bases that match TRBD2. This TCR came from a human donor with classical Hodgkin lymphoma. The input for sequencing was CD4+ T cells from blood, taken before the fourth cycle of nivolumab. CDR3 protein: CASSSIAASGTHMEFF. The CDR3 DNA reads TGTGCCAGCAGCTCTATCGCGGCTAGCGGAACCCATATGGAGTTCTTC. The full variable domain, in which reference TRBV11-1 and TRBJ2-1 provide the parts outside the CDR3, is EAEVAQSPRYKITEKSQAVAFWCDPISGHATLYWYRQILGQGPELLVQFQDESVVDDSQLPKDRFSAERLKGVDSTLKIQPAELGDSAMYLCASSSIAASGTHMEFFGPGTRLTVL.